These 25 T cell receptor beta chains share one sample of origin, sequenced in a study of OX40 agonist ivuxolimab in advanced cancers. Data came from immunoSEQ multiplex PCR; TCRdb stores just in-frame clones and leaves some out. The data show roughly 80,000 clones, over 75% seen once. The sample consisted of CD4+ or CD8+ T cells sorted from blood, taken in a trial of the OX40 agonist ivuxolimab. Receptors originate from an adult with an advanced solid tumor such as melanoma, head and neck, liver or kidney cancer.

This chain uses TRBV11-2 with TRBJ2-7; no clear D. The germline V and J ends were trimmed by 1 base and 0 bases, with 4 bases remaining between them. CDR1 SGHAT and CDR2 FQNNGV come from the germline V gene. The CDR3 covers 13 residues. CDR3 protein: CASSLGVSYEQYF. The DNA for the CDR3 is TGTGCCAGCAGCTTAGGCGTCTCCTACGAGCAGTACTTC.

The gene calls are TRBV18 and TRBJ1-2; TRBD1 matches 7 bases. CDR1 and CDR2 from the germline V gene are KGHSH and LQKENI. Losses at the gene ends were 2 bases for V and 2 bases for J; bases not matched to a gene: 5. The CDR3 extends over 15 amino acids. The CDR3 DNA reads TGTGCCAGCTCACCAGGGGACAGATACAACTATGGCTACACCTTC. It specifies CASSPGDRYNYGYTF.

This rearrangement joins TRBV5-1 to TRBJ2-3, with 11 bases matching TRBD2. Germline CDR1 and CDR2: SGHRS and YFSETQ. The CDR3 runs 16 residues. Trimming removed 2 bases from V and 2 bases from J; junction bases left unmatched: 4. The CDR3 DNA reads as TGCGCCAGCAGCTTCGGACTAGCGGGTGACACAGATACGCAGTATTTT. Protein: CASSFGLAGDTDTQYF.

With respect to this clone: Other DNA sequences of this sample code for an identical CDR3. The chain couples TRBV7-9 to TRBJ2-3; D gene uncertain. Trimming left V 5 bases short and J 0 bases short, with 12 bases between. Germline CDR1 SEHNR, CDR2 FQNEAQ (reference sequence). The CDR3 contains 15 residues. The chain's CDR3 is CASSLRAPSTDTQYF. CDR3 sequence (DNA): TGTGCCAGCAGCCTTCGGGCCCCTAGCACAGATACGCAGTATTTT.

V is TRBV30 and J is TRBJ2-3, with D perhaps TRBD1 or TRBD2 (7 bases each). Germline V gene sequence: CDR1 GTSNPN, CDR2 SVGIG (reference sequence). The CDR3 is 14 residues long. V was shortened by 2 bases and J by 4 bases, with 13 bases between the two germline ends. This CDR3 reads CAWSQQGRADTQYF. The CDR3 DNA sequence: TGTGCCTGGAGTCAACAGGGGAGGGCAGATACGCAGTATTTT. Filled out from reference TRBV30 and TRBJ2-3, the complete variable domain reads SQTIHQWPATLVQPVGSPLSLECTVEGTSNPNLYWYRQAAGRGLQLLFYSVGIGQISSEVPQNLSASRPQDRQFILSSKKLLLSDSGFYLCAWSQQGRADTQYFGPGTRLTVL.

The chain joins TRBV7-2 to TRBJ1-4; D perhaps matches TRBD1 (5 bases). CDR1 SGHTA and CDR2 FQGNSA come from the germline V gene. V was trimmed by 6 bases and J by 8 bases, leaving 16 bases between them. The CDR3 runs to 14 residues. The CDR3 nucleotides read TGTGCCAGCAGGGCCGGGGGTGTCGAAGAAAAACTGTTTTTT. Its translation: CASRAGGVEEKLFF.

The chain has TRBV29-1 and TRBJ2-7, with D unresolved. Looked up from germline, CDR1 is SQVTM and CDR2 is ANQGSEA. V was trimmed by 3 bases and J by 4 bases, leaving 13 bases between them. CDR3 length equals 13 residues. The CDR3, as DNA: TGCAGCGTTGAGGTCGCCCTCAGGTACGAGCAGTACTTC. Translated: CSVEVALRYEQYF.

This chain joins TRBV6-1 and TRBJ1-2; weak D call: TRBD1 (5 bases). The CDR3 runs to 15 residues. Trimming pared 2 bases from V and 0 bases from J, leaving 10 bases between. Germline-derived CDR1 and CDR2 are MNHNS and SASEGT. In DNA form, the CDR3 reads TGTGCCAGCAGTGAACTAGGGGACCCTAACTATGGCTACACCTTC. Amino acid sequence: CASSELGDPNYGYTF.

This chain uses TRBV19 with TRBJ2-5; D is ambiguous. The CDR3 length is 13 residues. Between the trimmed V and J ends, which lost 5 bases and 1 base, there was a span of 8 bases. CDR1 LNHDA and CDR2 SQIVND come from the germline V gene (reference sequence). The CDR3 protein is CASSRAFQETQYF. CDR3 DNA sequence: TGTGCCAGTAGTCGTGCCTTCCAAGAGACCCAGTACTTC.

This chain connects TRBV11-3 to TRBJ2-1; 9 bases align to TRBD2. This CDR3 has 16 residues. Germline CDR1 and CDR2: SGHNT and YENEEA. The ends lost 1 base at V and 6 bases at J; junction bases unmatched: 7. Written as DNA, the CDR3 is TGTGCCAGCAGCTTAGGGGATAGCGGGGGCGGCAATGAGCAGTTCTTC. This gives the protein CASSLGDSGGGNEQFF.

Written as DNA, the CDR3 is TGTGCCAGCAGCTTAAGTGGCGAGGGATTCTACGAGCAGTACTTC. It encodes CASSLSGEGFYEQYF. The chain has TRBV7-2 and TRBJ2-5, with D perhaps TRBD2 (5 bases). TRBJ2-7 matches the DNA end more closely, so the J call is doubtful. Germline lookup yields CDR1 SGHTA and CDR2 FQGNSA. The CDR3 length is 15 residues.

The chain combines TRBV7-7 with TRBJ2-2; D remains unclear. V was clipped by 1 base and J by 7 bases, with 7 bases between them. Germline V gene data show CDR1 as SSHAT and CDR2 as FNYEAQ (reference sequence). The CDR3 runs to 13 residues. CDR3 sequence (DNA): TGTGCCAGCAGCTTAGAGGGCGGCGGGGAGCTGTTTTTT. Residues: CASSLEGGGELFF.

This clone showed up just a few times. The chain recombines TRBV4-1 with TRBJ1-3; TRBD1 aligns across 7 bases. The CDR3 covers 17 residues. V was pared by 4 bases and J by 3 bases, with 12 bases of the junction left unmatched. CDR1 and CDR2 (germline): MGHRA, YSYEKL. In DNA form, the CDR3 reads TGCGCCAGCAGCCCAGGGGGGGTCAGGGGCCGTGGAAACACCATATATTTT. Amino acid sequence: CASSPGGVRGRGNTIYF.

The chain carries TRBV5-5 and TRBJ2-5; 8 bases align to TRBD1. V shed 4 bases and J 5 bases; nucleotides not matched to a gene: 7. The CDR3 is made up of 14 amino acids. CDR1 SGHKS and CDR2 YYEKEE come from the germline V gene (reference sequence). CDR3 in amino acids: CASSSPGGGETQYF. The CDR3 coding sequence is TGTGCCAGCAGCAGCCCAGGGGGCGGGGAGACCCAGTACTTC.

This chain links TRBV6-1 with TRBJ1-2; 9 bases fit TRBD1. Germline trimming cut 2 bases from V and 5 bases from J; bases unmatched to any gene: 6. There are 15 residues in the CDR3. Germline assignment: CDR1 MNHNS and CDR2 SASEGT. Written as DNA, the CDR3 is TGTGCCAGCAGTGAATCTACAGGGGGCCGGTATGGCTACACCTTC. Translation: CASSESTGGRYGYTF.

This clone is a singleton in its sample. This chain joins TRBV9 and TRBJ2-2, with TRBD1 matching 8 bases. With V trimmed by 4 bases and J by 9 bases, 5 bases remained unmatched. This CDR3 is 13 amino acids long. From germline, CDR1 is SGDLS and CDR2 YYNGEE. The CDR3, as DNA: TGTGCCAGCAGCAGACAGGGGCTACGGGAGCTGTTTTTT. Encoded protein: CASSRQGLRELFF.

The J gene is TRBJ2-3, the V gene TRBV7-9; D possibly corresponds to TRBD1 (5 bases). V shed 2 bases and J shed 5 bases, with 20 bases lying between them. The CDR3 covers 17 residues. Germline CDR1 is SEHNR and CDR2 is FQNEAQ (reference sequence). The CDR3 spells CASSLQRVTRRGDTQYF. The CDR3 DNA reads as TGTGCCAGCAGCTTACAACGAGTGACGAGAAGGGGAGATACGCAGTATTTT.

The chain has TRBV19 and TRBJ1-4, with D perhaps matching TRBD1 (5 bases). This CDR3 is built from 15 residues. The V gene's germline CDR1 is LNHDA and CDR2 SQIVND (reference sequence). V was clipped by 4 bases and J by 1 base, with 10 bases between them. For the CDR3, the DNA is TGTGCCAGTAGTACCTGGCAGGGAACTAATGAAAAACTGTTTTTT. It yields the protein CASSTWQGTNEKLFF. Full variable domain (outside the CDR3, taken from reference TRBV19 and TRBJ1-4): DGGITQSPKYLFRKEGQNVTLSCEQNLNHDAMYWYRQDPGQGLRLIYYSQIVNDFQKGDIAEGYSVSREKKESFPLTVTSAQKNPTAFYLCASSTWQGTNEKLFFGSGTQLSVL.

The genes are TRBV7-9 and TRBJ1-1; no clear D gene. The germline V gene encodes CDR1 SEHNR and CDR2 FQNEAQ (reference sequence). Trimming cost V 5 bases and J 1 base, with 5 bases left between them. The CDR3 is made up of 12 amino acids. The CDR3 nucleotides are TGTGCCAGCAGCGCGGGGAACACTGAAGCTTTCTTT. This translates into CASSAGNTEAFF.

The chain joins TRBV5-6 to TRBJ1-1, with 8 bases aligning to TRBD1. Germline V gene lookup returns CDR1 SGHDT and CDR2 YYEEEE. Unmatched junction bases numbered 8, after V lost 4 bases and J lost 0 bases. CDR3 length: 16 amino acids. The DNA of the CDR3 is TGTGCCAGCAGCCACCGGACAGGGATTTTGAACACTGAAGCTTTCTTT. Residues: CASSHRTGILNTEAFF.

This clone turned up a few times. This rearrangement joins TRBV7-9 to TRBJ1-2; 8 bases line up with TRBD1. J gave up 2 bases and V 5 bases, and 4 bases lay outside the gene matches. The CDR3 is 14 residues long. From germline, CDR1 is SEHNR and CDR2 FQNEAQ (reference sequence). CDR3 in amino acids: CASSLGQGNYGYTF. In nucleotides, the CDR3 is TGTGCCAGCAGCCTCGGACAGGGCAACTATGGCTACACCTTC.

This clone showed up just once. The chain is built from TRBV19 and TRBJ1-4; D is undetermined. The V and J ends lost 7 bases and 7 bases respectively, with 19 bases between them. Germline V gene data show CDR1 as LNHDA and CDR2 as SQIVND (reference sequence). This CDR3 region has 15 residues. CDR3 sequence (DNA): TGTGCCAGTATAGGTCGGGGATCTACGAGTGAAAAACTGTTTTTT. Amino acid sequence: CASIGRGSTSEKLFF.

V is TRBV29-1 and J is TRBJ1-2, with D uncertain. This CDR3 contains 16 residues. Germline assignment: CDR1 SQVTM and CDR2 ANQGSEA. Trimming left V 7 bases short and J 2 bases short, with 23 bases between. The CDR3 nucleotides are TGCAGCGACCCGGGCCTCCTACTGGGCTCAAACTATGGCTACACCTTC. As protein: CSDPGLLLGSNYGYTF.

CDR3 DNA: TGTGCCAGCAGCTTATCAGCACCAGGGGGCTATGGCTACACCTTC. Protein product: CASSLSAPGGYGYTF. V is TRBV7-2 and J is TRBJ1-2, with TRBD1 identical over 7 bases. The CDR3 has 15 residues. The trim removed 2 bases at V and 4 bases at J, leaving 7 bases unmatched. CDR1 is SGHTA and CDR2 is FQGNSA in the germline V gene.

The CDR3 here is CASSNQYNEQFF. The DNA for the CDR3 is TGTGCCAGCAGTAATCAGTACAATGAGCAGTTCTTC. The genes are TRBV6-6 and TRBJ2-1; no definite D call. The V gene lost 5 bases and the J gene lost 4 bases, with 6 bases spanning the gap. CDR1 is MNHNY, CDR2 SVGAGI, per germline (reference sequence). There are 12 residues in the CDR3.